These 16 T cell receptor beta chains came from one sample sequenced in a study of T cell repertoires in cytomegalovirus infection. For these TCRs, the target antigens are not known. TCRdb re-called the reads with MiXCR, one entry per CDR3 protein. The sample has approximately 390,000 distinct CDR3 sequences, nearly 35% seen once; the top ten hold about 13%. The material was cultured PBMCs, obtained from culture after CMV antigen stimulation. All receptors come from a human donor in good health (CMV status not recorded). Some clones in this sample may be carry-over from other donors' samples.

The gene calls are TRBV24-1 and TRBJ1-5, with D unresolved. The germline gives CDR1 KGHDR, CDR2 SFDVKD. This CDR3 is 14 amino acids long. V gave up 4 bases and J gave up 0 bases, with 6 bases separating them. The CDR3 region is CATSESYSNQPQHF. CDR3 nucleotides: TGTGCCACCAGTGAGTCGTATAGCAATCAGCCCCAGCATTTT.

This clonotype has only a few counts. The rearrangement uses TRBV4-3 and TRBJ1-2; tentative D call: TRBD1 (6 bases). CDR3 size: 14 residues. CDR1 and CDR2 from the germline V gene are LGHNA and YSLEER. V lost 0 bases, J lost 6 bases, and 11 bases lay in between. CDR3 bases: TGCGCCAGCAGCCAAGATTGGGGGGCGGATGGCTACACCTTC. Residues: CASSQDWGADGYTF.

The chain recombines TRBV7-8 with TRBJ1-5, with TRBD1 as a possible D gene (5 bases). This CDR3 is 15 amino acids long. Germline values: CDR1 SGHVS, CDR2 FQNEAQ. V was cut by 5 bases and J by 0 bases, with 11 bases left in between. The DNA for the CDR3 is TGTGCCAGCAGCCCTCGGGGCCTTAGCAATCAGCCCCAGCATTTT. Translating it yields CASSPRGLSNQPQHF. The complete variable domain, with remaining parts taken from reference TRBV7-8 and TRBJ1-5, reads GAGVSQSPRYKVAKRGQDVALRCDPISGHVSLFWYQQALGQGPEFLTYFQNEAQLDKSGLPSDRFFAERPEGSVSTLKIQRTQQEDSAVYLCASSPRGLSNQPQHFGDGTRLSIL.

This clonotype appeared a single time. The V gene is TRBV10-3, the J gene TRBJ2-1, with 8 bases that match TRBD2. V gave up 2 bases and J gave up 0 bases; unmatched junction bases: 0. The CDR3 sequence is 15 residues long. Germline values: CDR1 ENHRY, CDR2 SYGVKD. CDR3 region: CAISEREGSYNEQFF. Written as DNA, the CDR3 is TGTGCCATCAGTGAGCGGGAGGGCTCCTACAATGAGCAGTTCTTC.

V gene TRBV19 combines with J gene TRBJ2-2; D is unclear. CDR1 is LNHDA and CDR2 is SQIVND in the germline V gene (reference sequence). The CDR3 loop spans 17 amino acids. The V end lost 5 bases, the J end lost 0 bases, and 16 bases lay between the germline ends. CDR3 sequence (DNA): TGTGCCAGTAGTGAAGATCTACTCCTTCCGAACACCGGGGAGCTGTTTTTT. Translated, it gives CASSEDLLLPNTGELFF.

This rearrangement joins TRBV23-1 to TRBJ1-5; TRBD1 might be the D (5 bases). TRBV23-1 is recorded as an ORF, its role being uncertain. The CDR3 extends over 17 amino acids. Trimming took 0 bases from V and 3 from J, leaving 15 bases between them. CDR3 in amino acids: CASSQSRGYPNNQPQHF. CDR3 nucleotides: TGCGCCAGCAGTCAATCACGGGGGTATCCCAACAATCAGCCCCAGCATTTT.

V gene TRBV7-2 combines with J gene TRBJ1-1, with D uncertain. From germline, CDR1 is SGHTA and CDR2 FQGNSA. The V and J ends lost 5 bases and 0 bases respectively, with 10 bases between them. The CDR3 is made up of 14 amino acids. CDR3 amino acids: CASSVHAMNTEAFF. CDR3 DNA: TGTGCCAGCAGCGTCCATGCCATGAACACTGAAGCTTTCTTT. Using reference TRBV7-2 and TRBJ1-1 for the parts outside the CDR3, the full variable domain is GAGVSQSPSNKVTEKGKDVELRCDPISGHTALYWYRQSLGQGLEFLIYFQGNSAPDKSGLPSDRFSAERTGGSVSTLTIQRTQQEDSAVYLCASSVHAMNTEAFFGQGTRLTVV.

This clonotype came up many times. The chain couples TRBV6-2 or TRBV6-3 to TRBJ2-3; 8 nucleotides line up with TRBD1. The CDR3 has 17 amino acids. V lost 6 bases and J lost 8; bases outside the gene matches: 19. Germline lookup yields CDR1 MNHEY and CDR2 SVGEGT. This chain's CDR3 is CASRTDRVSGLPATQYF. CDR3 nucleotides: TGTGCCAGCAGAACGGACAGGGTTAGCGGTCTACCAGCTACGCAGTATTTT.

This clonotype was seen a few times. This chain uses TRBV18 with TRBJ2-3, with 8 bases identical to TRBD1. The junction had 6 bases not matched to a gene; V was cut back by 3 bases and J by 4 bases. Germline CDR1 and CDR2: KGHSH and LQKENI. The CDR3 covers 15 residues. The CDR3 nucleotides read TGTGCCAGCTCACCGACAGGGGCCGGGGCAGATACGCAGTATTTT. This encodes CASSPTGAGADTQYF.

The sample holds a few counts of this clonotype. The gene calls are TRBV11-3 and TRBJ2-6, with TRBD1 matching over 7 bases. Per the germline V gene, CDR1 is SGHNT and CDR2 is YENEEA. The CDR3 has 17 amino acids. The V gene end was trimmed by 5 bases and the J gene end by 4 bases; junction bases not matched to a gene: 11. The CDR3 sequence: CASSPETGLSGANVLTF. The CDR3 coding sequence is TGTGCCAGCAGCCCGGAGACAGGGCTATCCGGGGCCAACGTCCTGACTTTC.

This chain uses TRBV7-4 with TRBJ2-7, with 9 bases that match TRBD1. Germline CDR1 and CDR2: SGHVT and SQSDAQ. The CDR3 totals 16 residues. The CDR3 DNA follows: TGTGCCAGCGGCTTATTCTTGGGGGACAGGGACGGCGAGCAGTACGTC. Translating it yields CASGLFLGDRDGEQYV.

This clonotype has a count of ten or more. The V gene is TRBV6-2 or TRBV6-3, the J gene TRBJ2-1, with 10 nucleotides matching TRBD2. Germline assignment: CDR1 MNHEY and CDR2 SVGEGT. This CDR3 comprises 16 residues. V shed 6 bases and J 0 bases; nucleotides not matched to a gene: 5. This CDR3 is CASSLSGGPSYNEQFF. CDR3 in DNA: TGTGCCAGCAGCCTTAGCGGGGGGCCCTCCTACAATGAGCAGTTCTTC.

V and J are TRBV12-3 or TRBV12-4 and TRBJ2-3; D is undetermined. CDR3 length equals 13 residues. Trimming took off 4 bases at V and 0 bases at J, with 5 bases between the two ends. CDR3 DNA sequence: TGTGCCAGCAGTTACGGGAGCACAGATACGCAGTATTTT. Residues: CASSYGSTDTQYF.

The genes are TRBV19 and TRBJ2-1, with D possibly being TRBD2 (7 bases). CDR3 length: 16 residues. Per germline, CDR1 LNHDA and CDR2 SQIVND (reference sequence). Trimming took off 4 bases at V and 8 bases at J, with 21 bases between the two ends. The chain's CDR3 is CASSTPRYRGAHEQFF. In DNA, the CDR3 is TGTGCCAGTAGTACGCCGAGGTATCGGGGGGCCCATGAGCAGTTCTTC.

CDR3 DNA sequence: TGTGCCAGCAGCTATCCCCAGAGGCTAGCGGACTCCTACGAGCAGTACTTC. This sequence encodes CASSYPQRLADSYEQYF. The chain joins TRBV11-2 to TRBJ2-7; TRBD2 aligns across 7 bases. V lost 4 bases to trimming and J lost 0 bases; unmatched junction nucleotides: 12. The CDR3 has 17 amino acids. Germline CDR1 and CDR2: SGHAT and FQNNGV.

This clonotype was seen a handful of times. The V gene is TRBV19, the J gene TRBJ1-5; D unresolved. The length of the CDR3 is 12 residues. Between the trimmed V and J ends, which lost 9 bases and 0 bases, there was a span of 6 bases. Germline V gives CDR1 LNHDA, CDR2 SQIVND (reference sequence). The CDR3 spells CASHYSNQPQHF. For the CDR3, the DNA is TGTGCCAGCCACTATAGCAATCAGCCCCAGCATTTT.